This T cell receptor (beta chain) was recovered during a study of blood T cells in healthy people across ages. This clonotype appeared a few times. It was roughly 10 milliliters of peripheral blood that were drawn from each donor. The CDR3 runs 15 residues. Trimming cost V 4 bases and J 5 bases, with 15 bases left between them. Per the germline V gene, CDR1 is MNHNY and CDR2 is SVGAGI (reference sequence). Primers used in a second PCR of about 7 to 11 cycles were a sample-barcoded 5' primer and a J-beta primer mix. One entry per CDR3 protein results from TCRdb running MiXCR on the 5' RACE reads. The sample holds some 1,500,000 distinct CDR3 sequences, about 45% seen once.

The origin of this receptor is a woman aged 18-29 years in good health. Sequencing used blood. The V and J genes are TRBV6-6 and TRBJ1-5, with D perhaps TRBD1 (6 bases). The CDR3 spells CASSFSETGHQPQHF. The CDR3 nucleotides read TGTGCCAGCAGTTTTTCTGAGACAGGACATCAGCCCCAGCATTTT.